A selection of T cell receptor beta chains follows, all from one sample in a study of cytomegalovirus exposure and HLA in healthy donors. Data came from immunoSEQ multiplex PCR; TCRdb stores just in-frame clones and leaves some out. The sample records 150,000 to 200,000 clones, around 81% being singletons. The sample comprised PBMCs. The receptors were gathered from a woman aged 25 to 39 in good health and CMV-seropositive. The CDR3 runs from the conserved cysteine through the conserved F or W. D genes are given only for firm matches. A row's size may be missing; if present it is once, few, many or a size class.

D: -; length: 12; size: -; J: TRBJ2-7; V: TRBV6-5; DNA: TGTGCCAGCAGTTACTCAAGCGGGGAGCAGTACTTC; CDR3: CASSYSSGEQYF
D: -; length: 14; size: -; J: TRBJ2-7; V: TRBV7-8; DNA: TGTGCCAGCAGCTCACTGGGGGACATAAACGAGCAGTACTTC; CDR3: CASSSLGDINEQYF
D: TRBD1; length: 17; size: -; J: TRBJ1-1; V: TRBV9; DNA: TGTGCCAGCAGCGTAGGGATAGGGGGCCCCATGAACACTGAAGCTTTCTTT; CDR3: CASSVGIGGPMNTEAFF
D: TRBD1; length: 13; size: few; J: TRBJ2-7; V: TRBV10-3; DNA: TGTGCCATTTCCGGGACAGGGGGCGGCGAGCAGTACTTC; CDR3: CAISGTGGGEQYF
D: -; length: 16; size: -; J: TRBJ2-7; V: TRBV5-4; DNA: TGTGCCAGCAGCTTGGGGCTGGGGCTATGGGCCTACGAGCAGTACTTC; CDR3: CASSLGLGLWAYEQYF
D: TRBD2; length: 15; size: -; J: TRBJ2-7; V: TRBV28; DNA: TGTGCCAGCAGTGACGCTAGCGGGGGGGCTTACGAGCAGTACTTC; CDR3: CASSDASGGAYEQYF
D: TRBD2; length: 17; size: -; J: TRBJ2-1; V: TRBV19; DNA: TGTGCCAGTAGTCTAAATAGCGGGGGGGGTACCTACAATGAGCAGTTCTTC; CDR3: CASSLNSGGGTYNEQFF
D: -; length: 15; size: -; J: TRBJ1-2; V: TRBV19; DNA: TGTGCCAGTAATTCAGTGGTCGCAGGGAGGTATGGCTACACCTTC; CDR3: CASNSVVAGRYGYTF
D: -; length: 14; size: -; J: TRBJ2-3; V: TRBV6-1; DNA: TGTGCCAGCAAGAAAGGGGCTGGCACAGATACGCAGTATTTT; CDR3: CASKKGAGTDTQYF
D: -; length: 14; size: -; J: TRBJ2-3; V: TRBV10-3; DNA: TGTGCCATCAGTAGCGGAGGGAACACAGATACGCAGTATTTT; CDR3: CAISSGGNTDTQYF
D: -; length: 14; size: -; J: TRBJ1-3; V: TRBV7-2; DNA: TGTGCCAGCAGCTTAGAGCTCCCTAGAAACACCATATATTTT; CDR3: CASSLELPRNTIYF
D: -; length: 13; size: many; J: TRBJ2-5; V: TRBV2; DNA: TGTGCCAGTACACAGGAAAAGGTTGAGACCCAGTACTTC; CDR3: CASTQEKVETQYF
D: TRBD1; length: 13; size: -; J: TRBJ2-5; V: TRBV28; DNA: TGTGCCAGCAGTTGGGACAGTCAAGAGACCCAGTACTTC; CDR3: CASSWDSQETQYF
D: -; length: 14; size: -; J: TRBJ1-3; V: TRBV28; DNA: TGTGCCAGCAGTTTTCGGGGGGTCGGAAACACCATATATTTT; CDR3: CASSFRGVGNTIYF
D: -; length: 14; size: -; J: TRBJ1-5; V: TRBV18; DNA: TGTGCCAGCTCACCATCCAGGGTCAATCAGCCCCAGCATTTT; CDR3: CASSPSRVNQPQHF
D: -; length: 15; size: -; J: TRBJ2-5; V: TRBV2; DNA: TGTGCCAGCAGGGTACTCGCCGCCGGTCAAGAGACCCAGTACTTC; CDR3: CASRVLAAGQETQYF
D: -; length: 16; size: -; J: TRBJ1-6; V: TRBV30; DNA: TGTGCCTGGAGTGGGGACAAGAGCTCCTATAATTCACCCCTCCACTTT; CDR3: CAWSGDKSSYNSPLHF